One sample yielded the 29 T cell receptor beta chains listed below, sequenced in a study of shared clonotypes between healthy human individuals. Sequenced by immunoSEQ multiplex PCR; TCRdb stores in-frame clones only, minus some. This sample carries 780,000 or so clones, roughly 72% of them seen once, and the ten largest clones take more than 1.5%. Sequencing input: memory CD4+ T cells sorted from blood. The subset: CD45RA-negative fraction. The receptors were gathered from a woman aged 25-40 years in good health.

V and J are TRBV12-5 and TRBJ2-3; possible D gene TRBD2, 5 bases. This CDR3 contains 11 residues. V lost 5 bases and J lost 10, with 10 bases in between. Germline lookup yields CDR1 LGHNT and CDR2 FRNRAP. CDR3: CASGLSGAQYF. The CDR3 nucleotides are TGTGCTAGTGGTCTATCCGGGGCGCAGTATTTT.

The chain uses TRBV29-1 and TRBJ1-1; D not certain. The CDR3 loop spans 12 amino acids. V gave up 1 base and J gave up 5 bases, with 8 bases separating them. Germline-derived CDR1 and CDR2 are SQVTM and ANQGSEA. CDR3 loop: CSVEGTNTEAFF. The CDR3 nucleotides are TGCAGCGTTGAAGGGACGAATACTGAAGCTTTCTTT.

Concerning this clone: Different DNA sequences within this sample yield the same CDR3. The J gene is TRBJ1-3, the V gene TRBV30; no clear D gene. The CDR3 covers 14 residues. The V end was cut by 0 bases, the J end by 2 bases, with 8 bases between. Germline loops: CDR1 GTSNPN, CDR2 SVGIG (reference sequence). The CDR3 loop is CAWSVGRAGNTIYF. The CDR3 DNA sequence: TGTGCCTGGAGTGTAGGCCGAGCTGGAAACACCATATATTTT.

To note about this clone: Distinct nucleotide sequences in the sample also encode this CDR3. J is TRBJ1-1 and V is TRBV5-1; TRBD1 matches 8 bases. Trimming at V came to 4 bases and at J to 1 base, leaving 6 bases not matched to a gene. This CDR3 is 15 amino acids long. Germline lookup yields CDR1 SGHRS and CDR2 YFSETQ. CDR3 bases: TGCGCCAGCAGCCCCGGGACAGGTGCGAACACTGAAGCTTTCTTT. Amino acid sequence: CASSPGTGANTEAFF.

This chain links TRBV6-1 with TRBJ1-5, with TRBD1 as a possible D gene (5 bases). CDR3 length: 15 residues. Trimming stripped 5 bases from V and 3 bases from J, with 14 bases between. Germline lookup yields CDR1 MNHNS and CDR2 SASEGT. The CDR3 loop reads CASSLRGRDNQPQHF. The CDR3 DNA reads as TGTGCCAGCAGTCTTCGAGGCAGGGACAATCAGCCCCAGCATTTT.

The chain uses TRBV12-1 and TRBJ2-7; whether TRBD1, the table's D call, matches the DNA was not checked. TRBV12-1 is designated a pseudogene. The CDR3 runs 21 residues. Here the CDR3 DNA reads TGTGCCAGCAGCTTTGCGCGTTGTGGGGACAGGGGGCGAATTAGCTCCTACGAGCAGTACTTC. It specifies CASSFARCGDRGRISSYEQYF.

This clone was detected a few times. The rearrangement uses TRBV7-9 and TRBJ2-2; tentative D call: TRBD1 (6 bases). Looked up from germline, CDR1 is SEHNR and CDR2 is FQNEAQ (reference sequence). This CDR3 comprises 14 residues. The germline V and J ends were trimmed by 5 bases and 1 base, with 8 bases remaining between them. This CDR3 reads CASSRGQNTGELFF. The CDR3 DNA reads TGTGCCAGCAGCCGGGGACAGAACACCGGGGAGCTGTTTTTT.

This clone was seen ten or more times. The chain has TRBV6-5 and TRBJ1-4; tentative D call: TRBD1 (6 bases). Trimming took 6 bases from V and 8 from J, leaving 19 bases between them. This CDR3 region has 15 residues. CDR1 is MNHEY, CDR2 SVGAGI, per germline. CDR3 sequence: CASRKGQGLSEKLFF. CDR3 in DNA: TGTGCCAGCAGGAAGGGCCAGGGGTTAAGCGAAAAACTGTTTTTT.

The gene calls are TRBV13 and TRBJ2-7; 13 nucleotides match TRBD2. The germline V gene encodes CDR1 PRHDT and CDR2 FYEKMQ (reference sequence). The CDR3 runs 17 residues. Trimming took 3 bases from V and 0 from J; bases not matched to a gene: 5. The CDR3 bases are TGTGCCAGCAGCTTCGGGACTAGCGGGACCAGCTCCTACGAGCAGTACTTC. Its translation: CASSFGTSGTSSYEQYF.

The V call is TRBV7-9, the J call TRBJ1-4; D unresolved. Germline V gene sequence: CDR1 SEHNR, CDR2 FQNEAQ (reference sequence). V lost 6 bases and J 0 bases, leaving 11 bases between the germline ends. The CDR3 is 15 residues long. DNA of the CDR3: TGTGCCAGCAGTTCCTTAACCGCAACTAATGAAAAACTGTTTTTT. As protein: CASSSLTATNEKLFF.

This chain links TRBV5-8 with TRBJ1-4; D is perhaps TRBD1 (5 bases). Germline assignment: CDR1 SGHTS and CDR2 YDEGEE. This CDR3 has 18 amino acids. Trimming took off 4 bases at V and 4 bases at J, with 23 bases between the two ends. CDR3 nucleotide sequence: TGTGCCAGCAGCCCACCAGAGGGGACCCTGAAGTTTAATGAAAAACTGTTTTTT. As protein: CASSPPEGTLKFNEKLFF.

V usage is TRBV7-9 and J usage is TRBJ1-1; D perhaps matches TRBD1 (6 bases). This CDR3 spans 15 amino acids. In germline, CDR1 is SEHNR, CDR2 FQNEAQ (reference sequence). V shed 1 base and J shed 1 base, with 10 bases lying between them. CDR3 sequence (DNA): TGTGCCAGCAGCTTAGGGAACAGGGAGAACACTGAAGCTTTCTTT. Translation gives CASSLGNRENTEAFF.

This chain joins TRBV27 and TRBJ2-5; 7 bases match TRBD1. This CDR3 has 14 residues. V lost 5 bases, J lost 5 bases, and 8 bases stayed unmatched. The germline gives CDR1 MNHEY, CDR2 SMNVEV (reference sequence). CDR3 bases: TGTGCCAGCAGTAGAGACAGGGTGCGGGAGACCCAGTACTTC. Its translation: CASSRDRVRETQYF.

The V gene is TRBV5-1, the J gene TRBJ1-2, with D maybe TRBD1 (6 bases). The CDR3 is 13 residues long. V lost 0 bases, J lost 7 bases, and 10 bases lay in between. The germline CDR1 and CDR2 sequences are SGHRS and YFSETQ. CDR3 amino acids: CASSLAGEGGYTF. The CDR3 DNA follows: TGCGCCAGCAGCTTGGCAGGGGAGGGTGGCTACACCTTC.

This clone has more than one count but fewer than ten. CDR3 coding DNA: TGTGCCAGCAGCTTCCGGGACTACCCGAACACCGGGGAGCTGTTTTTT. It encodes CASSFRDYPNTGELFF. The V call is TRBV7-8, the J call TRBJ2-2; 7 bases map to TRBD2. Germline V gene data show CDR1 as SGHVS and CDR2 as FQNEAQ. V gave up 3 bases and J gave up 0 bases; unmatched junction bases: 4. CDR3 length equals 16 residues. Full variable domain (remainder filled in from reference TRBV7-8 and TRBJ2-2): GAGVSQSPRYKVAKRGQDVALRCDPISGHVSLFWYQQALGQGPEFLTYFQNEAQLDKSGLPSDRFFAERPEGSVSTLKIQRTQQEDSAVYLCASSFRDYPNTGELFFGEGSRLTVL.

This chain uses TRBV5-1 with TRBJ2-2, with D perhaps TRBD2 (6 bases). This CDR3 comprises 14 residues. Germline CDR1 SGHRS, CDR2 YFSETQ. Trimming removed 5 bases from V and 2 bases from J, with 10 bases in between. CDR3 loop: CASRWDLNTGELFF. CDR3 coding DNA: TGCGCCAGCAGATGGGACTTAAACACCGGGGAGCTGTTTTTT. The variable domain in full, with the rest retrieved from reference TRBV5-1 and TRBJ2-2, is KAGVTQTPRYLIKTRGQQVTLSCSPISGHRSVSWYQQTPGQGLQFLFEYFSETQRNKGNFPGRFSGRQFSNSRSEMNVSTLELGDSALYLCASRWDLNTGELFFGEGSRLTVL.

This clone was counted a single time. The chain combines TRBV5-1 with TRBJ1-4, with D possibly TRBD1 on 5 matching bases. CDR3 length: 13 amino acids. Per the germline V gene, CDR1 is SGHRS and CDR2 is YFSETQ. The ends were cut back, 0 bases at V and 5 bases at J, with 5 bases in the middle. This chain's CDR3 is CASSLDRNEKLFF. The CDR3, as DNA: TGCGCCAGCAGCTTGGACAGGAATGAAAAACTGTTTTTT.

The chain carries TRBV7-2 and TRBJ2-1; 7 positions match TRBD2. The CDR3 consists of 15 residues. Germline trimming cut 0 bases from V and 2 bases from J; bases unmatched to any gene: 1. Germline loops: CDR1 SGHTA, CDR2 FQGNSA. The CDR3 nucleotides read TGTGCCAGCAGCTTAGCGGGAGGGACCTACAATGAGCAGTTCTTC. Protein sequence: CASSLAGGTYNEQFF.

The chain uses TRBV5-1 and TRBJ2-2, with 11 nucleotides matching TRBD1. Germline assignment: CDR1 SGHRS and CDR2 YFSETQ. With V trimmed by 3 bases and J by 6 bases, 10 bases remained unmatched. The CDR3 spans 17 residues. CDR3 coding DNA: TGCGCCAGCAGCTCCACCGGGACAGGGGGTATAGCCGGGGAGCTGTTTTTT. Amino acid sequence: CASSSTGTGGIAGELFF.

As concerns this clone: Other DNA sequences from this sample encode an identical CDR3 as well. This chain uses TRBV5-1 with TRBJ2-1, with no clear D. This CDR3 region has 14 residues. Germline V gene sequence: CDR1 SGHRS, CDR2 YFSETQ. V shed 0 bases and J shed 4 bases, with 8 bases lying between them. The CDR3 sequence is CASSLGDWYNEQFF. Written as DNA, the CDR3 is TGCGCCAGCAGCTTGGGAGACTGGTACAATGAGCAGTTCTTC.

The chain is built from TRBV9 and TRBJ2-1; perhaps D is TRBD1 or TRBD2 (6 bases each). Between the trimmed V and J ends, which lost 4 bases and 8 bases, there was a span of 19 bases. The CDR3 is made up of 15 amino acids. Germline V lookup: CDR1 SGDLS, CDR2 YYNGEE. The CDR3 DNA follows: TGTGCCAGCAGCCCCGGACTAAGGGGGGAGGATGAGCAGTTCTTC. Translating gives CASSPGLRGEDEQFF.

The rearrangement links TRBV18 to TRBJ1-1; tentatively, D is TRBD1 (6 bases). The CDR3 totals 14 residues. Germline assignment: CDR1 KGHSH and CDR2 LQKENI. Trimming stripped 5 bases from V and 0 bases from J, with 10 bases between. CDR3 DNA: TGTGCCAGCTCAGCGGACAGATTGAACACTGAAGCTTTCTTT. This translates into CASSADRLNTEAFF. Full variable domain (outside the CDR3, taken from reference TRBV18 and TRBJ1-1): NAGVMQNPRHLVRRRGQEARLRCSPMKGHSHVYWYRQLPEEGLKFMVYLQKENIIDESGMPKERFSAEFPKEGPSILRIQQVVRGDSAAYFCASSADRLNTEAFFGQGTRLTVV.

V is TRBV6-5 and J is TRBJ2-5, with D maybe TRBD2 (5 bases). The CDR3 has 13 amino acids. Germline loops: CDR1 MNHEY, CDR2 SVGAGI. V was shortened by 5 bases and J by 4 bases, with 11 bases between the two germline ends. CDR3 DNA sequence: TGTGCCAGCAGTCGGGGTGCGGGAGAGACCCAGTACTTC. Translation gives CASSRGAGETQYF.

This chain joins TRBV10-3 and TRBJ2-5, with D uncertain. The V gene's germline CDR1 is ENHRY and CDR2 SYGVKD. V lost 3 bases, J lost 1 base, and 6 bases lay in between. This CDR3 spans 13 amino acids. The CDR3 region has the DNA TGTGCCATCAGTGATAACAGCCAAGAGACCCAGTACTTC. The encoded protein is CAISDNSQETQYF.

V gene TRBV2 combines with J gene TRBJ1-5, with D uncertain. V lost 4 bases and J lost 2, with 12 bases in between. Germline V lookup: CDR1 SNHLY, CDR2 FYNNEI. The CDR3 has 15 amino acids. The CDR3 spells CASSADWGGNQPQHF. CDR3 sequence (DNA): TGTGCCAGCAGTGCGGACTGGGGAGGCAATCAGCCCCAGCATTTT.

The V and J genes are TRBV18 and TRBJ2-3; TRBD2 aligns across 11 bases. Germline V gene lookup returns CDR1 KGHSH and CDR2 LQKENI. There are 16 residues in the CDR3. Trimming removed 2 bases from V and 6 bases from J; junction bases left unmatched: 7. CDR3 coding DNA: TGTGCCAGCTCACCATCGGGACTAGCGGACGGGGATACGCAGTATTTT. This translates into CASSPSGLADGDTQYF.

Comments on this clone: This same CDR3 is encoded by further DNA sequences in the sample. The rearrangement joins TRBV6-6 to TRBJ1-5; D perhaps matches TRBD1 (5 bases). The CDR3 consists of 15 residues. Germline CDR1 and CDR2: MNHNY and SVGAGI (reference sequence). With 2 bases removed from V and 2 bases from J, the gap between germline ends came to 10 bases. CDR3 DNA: TGTGCCAGCAGTTACAAGGGACGGGGCAATCAGCCCCAGCATTTT. Its protein is CASSYKGRGNQPQHF.

This clone was recorded once. The rearrangement joins TRBV7-3 to TRBJ2-5; 9 nucleotides align to TRBD1. This CDR3 has 13 amino acids. J was trimmed by 4 bases and V by 5 bases; bases with no gene match: 2. Germline assignment: CDR1 SGHTA and CDR2 FQGTGA. CDR3 bases: TGTGCCAGCAGCCAGGGACAGGGAGAGACCCAGTACTTC. Protein product: CASSQGQGETQYF.

This clone was observed a handful of times. This sequence joins TRBV5-1 and TRBJ1-1, with unresolved D. V was clipped by 0 bases and J by 6 bases, with 3 bases between them. Germline values: CDR1 SGHRS, CDR2 YFSETQ. The CDR3 spans 11 residues. The chain's CDR3 is CASSLGAEAFF. In DNA, the CDR3 is TGCGCCAGCAGCTTGGGCGCTGAAGCTTTCTTT.